The T cell receptor (beta chain) described here comes from a study of HIV-infected patients and healthy controls. This clonotype showed up many times. TCRdb passed the 5' RACE reads through MiXCR, listing each CDR3 protein once. The data contain around 58,000 distinct CDR3 sequences, 15% to 20% of them singletons. Looked up from germline, CDR1 is SNHLY and CDR2 is FYNNEI. V was cut by 2 bases and J by 2 bases, with 12 bases left in between. The CDR3 is made up of 15 amino acids. The receptor was derived from a human donor in good health. Sequencing was carried out using CD4+ T cells from blood. The chain recombines TRBV2 with TRBJ1-2, with D tentatively TRBD1 (5 bases). CDR3 in DNA: TGTGCCAGCAGTGAATTCGCCAGGGCAAACTATGGCTACACCTTC. Protein: CASSEFARANYGYTF.